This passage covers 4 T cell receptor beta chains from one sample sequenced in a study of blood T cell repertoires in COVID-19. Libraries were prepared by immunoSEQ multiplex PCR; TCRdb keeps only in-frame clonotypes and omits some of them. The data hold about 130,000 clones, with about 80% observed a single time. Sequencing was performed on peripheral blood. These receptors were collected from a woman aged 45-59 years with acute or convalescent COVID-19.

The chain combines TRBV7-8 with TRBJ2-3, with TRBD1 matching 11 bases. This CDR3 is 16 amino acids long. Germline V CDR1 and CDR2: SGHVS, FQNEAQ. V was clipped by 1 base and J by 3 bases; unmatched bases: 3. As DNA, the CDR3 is TGTGCCAGCAGCTTAGTGGGACAGGGGGGGACAGATACGCAGTATTTT. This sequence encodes CASSLVGQGGTDTQYF. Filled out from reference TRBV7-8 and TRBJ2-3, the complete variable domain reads GAGVSQSPRYKVAKRGQDVALRCDPISGHVSLFWYQQALGQGPEFLTYFQNEAQLDKSGLPSDRFFAERPEGSVSTLKIQRTQQEDSAVYLCASSLVGQGGTDTQYFGPGTRLTVL.

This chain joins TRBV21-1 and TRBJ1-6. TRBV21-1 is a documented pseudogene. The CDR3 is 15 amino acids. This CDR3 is CASIPLGSYNSPLHF. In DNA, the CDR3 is TGTGCCAGCATCCCTCTCGGCTCCTATAATTCACCCCTCCACTTT.

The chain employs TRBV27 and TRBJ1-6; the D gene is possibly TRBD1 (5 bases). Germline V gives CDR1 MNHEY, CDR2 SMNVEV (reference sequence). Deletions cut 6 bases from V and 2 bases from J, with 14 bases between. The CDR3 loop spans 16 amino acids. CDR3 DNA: TGTGCCAGCAGCGATTGGGGCAGGGCCTATAATTCACCCCTCCACTTT. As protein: CASSDWGRAYNSPLHF.

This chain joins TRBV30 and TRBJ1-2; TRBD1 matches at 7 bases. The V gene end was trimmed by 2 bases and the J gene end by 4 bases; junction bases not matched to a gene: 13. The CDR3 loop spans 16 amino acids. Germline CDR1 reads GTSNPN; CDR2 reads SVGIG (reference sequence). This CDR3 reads CAWSPRDGRGAYGYTF. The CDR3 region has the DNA TGTGCCTGGAGTCCCCGTGATGGCAGGGGGGCCTATGGCTACACCTTC.